A selection of T cell receptor beta chains follows, all from one sample in a study of blood T cell repertoires in COVID-19. Sequencing used immunoSEQ multiplex PCR; TCRdb keeps in-frame clones, though not all of them. The data show about 300,000 clones, with around nine tenths seen just once and around 6% held by the top ten. The sample comprised PBMCs or T cells enriched from blood (not recorded which). These receptors came from a woman between 25 and 40 years old who had recovered from COVID-19. The CDR3 runs from the conserved cysteine through the conserved F or W.

14 | TRBV5-4 | CASTRDRENSPLHF
15 | TRBV19 | CASSIRGQDTDTQYF
19 | TRBV3-1/TRBV3-2 | CASSAQLGASGGFTDTQYF
14 | TRBV30 | CAWSLPGVNYGYTF
14 | TRBV19 | CASSPTGSNYGYTF
15 | TRBV5-1 | CASSLVDSTNSPLHF
14 | TRBV5-1 | CASKGGRGSDTIYF
16 | TRBV4-2 | CASSQDGSGMAYGYTF
13 | TRBV19 | CASSARDSYGYTF
15 | TRBV30 | CAWSVMRGGNYGYTF
13 | TRBV6-5 | CASSTGTTLEQYF
18 | TRBV7-8 | CASSLTSGGGKSTDTQYF
16 | TRBV7-2 | CASSLGAGYSNQPQHF
15 | TRBV5-8 | CASRRRLAKYNEQFF
20 | TRBV3-1/TRBV3-2 | CASSQERGGPRWLISYGYTF
14 | TRBV18 | CASSPAGGNLEAFF
13 | TRBV28 | CASSLPGNTEAFF
13 | TRBV19 | CASLDSSYNEQFF
12 | TRBV12-3/TRBV12-4 | CASSPGGNTIYF
14 | TRBV30 | CAWSVPGWGTEAFF
15 | TRBV9 | CASSVGGGFNQPQHF
14 | TRBV25-1 | CASSGTGVGTEAFF
16 | TRBV15 | CATSRAPSGGYYGYTF
13 | TRBV6-5 | CASSMTGGYEQYF
17 | TRBV5-1 | CASSLRSQTASSTEAFF
13 | TRBV13 | CASSSDRNQPQHF
14 | TRBV11-2 | CASSSPGSTGELFF
14 | TRBV5-6 | CASSLAGEGKPQHF
14 | TRBV19 | CASSGGQGAEGYTF
14 | TRBV19 | CASSTKGGNTEAFF
14 | TRBV27 | CASSINARGSPLHF
18 | TRBV19 | CASSAYRGLGMGNTEAFF
16 | TRBV19 | CASTHLGDTQGEKLFF
15 | TRBV5-6 | CASSLEQGFPYEQYF
16 | TRBV29-1 | CSAAGTGFSTNEKLFF
14 | TRBV10-3 | CAITIKGSTTEAFF
16 | TRBV10-2 | CASRSGGGVNTGELFF
15 | TRBV11-2 | CASSSRLAGRETQYF
13 | TRBV18 | CASSPPGEETQYF
13 | TRBV9 | CASTPSTGTEAFF
18 | TRBV19 | CASSKTPGTGSGANVLTF
15 | TRBV5-1 | CASSLGEGSNQPQHF
16 | TRBV7-9 | CASSTRAQGSGNTIYF
14 | TRBV18 | CASSPRDRGETQYF
17 | TRBV30 | CAWRGGDRGHLNYGYTF
16 | TRBV16 | CASSHGDRAIQETQYF
14 | TRBV5-4 | CASSLVGDQETQYF
14 | TRBV29-1 | CSVAFLGMNTEAFF
13 | TRBV6-5 | CASSRTQGYEQYF
15 | TRBV30 | CAWTPGSGWRNTIYF
13 | TRBV3-1/TRBV3-2 | CASSLNGNTEAFF
13 | TRBV2 | CASSDSTGNTIYF